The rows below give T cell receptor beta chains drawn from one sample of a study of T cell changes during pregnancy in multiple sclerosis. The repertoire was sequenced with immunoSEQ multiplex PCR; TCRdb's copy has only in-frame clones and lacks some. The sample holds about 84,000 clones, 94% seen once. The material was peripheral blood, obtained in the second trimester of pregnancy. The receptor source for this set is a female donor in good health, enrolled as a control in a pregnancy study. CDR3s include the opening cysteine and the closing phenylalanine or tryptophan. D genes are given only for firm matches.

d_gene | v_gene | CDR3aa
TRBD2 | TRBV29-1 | CSVEGGRGADTQYF
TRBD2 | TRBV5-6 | CASSLLLAGGKETQYF
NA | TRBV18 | CASSRGIRGNEQFF
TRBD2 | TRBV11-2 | CASSLGLNNEQFF
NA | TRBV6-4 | CATTVRGSETEAFF
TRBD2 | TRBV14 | CASSPRGLAGAPLYEQYF
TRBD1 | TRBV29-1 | CSVDRQGAEAFF
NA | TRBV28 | CASSPPGFRVRSYTF
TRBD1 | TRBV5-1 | CASSNAPGQGGNTIYF
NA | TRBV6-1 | CASESRETQYF